What follows are 32 T cell receptor beta chains derived from one specimen sequenced in a study of blood T cell repertoires in COVID-19. Produced via immunoSEQ multiplex PCR; TCRdb's table is partial and in-frame only. The repertoire holds some 110,000 clones, about 85% seen once, with 7.7% in the top ten. The sample was peripheral blood. The receptor set was obtained from a human donor in a cohort sampled during active COVID-19.

The chain carries TRBV25-1 and TRBJ1-6; tentatively, D is TRBD1 (6 bases). V was cut by 6 bases and J by 9 bases, with 21 bases left in between. Germline lookup yields CDR1 MGHDK and CDR2 SYGVNS. The CDR3 covers 16 residues. The CDR3, as DNA: TGTGCCAGCAGACCAACCACCGGGACACTTTCTTCACCCCTCCACTTT. Translated, it gives CASRPTTGTLSSPLHF.

The chain couples TRBV5-1 to TRBJ2-1; 8 nucleotides match TRBD1. Germline loops: CDR1 SGHRS, CDR2 YFSETQ. V was pared by 4 bases and J by 2 bases, with 5 bases of the junction left unmatched. The CDR3 runs to 15 residues. The CDR3 is CASSAGQGAYNEQFF. CDR3 nucleotide sequence: TGCGCCAGCAGCGCCGGACAGGGAGCCTACAATGAGCAGTTCTTC.

The chain combines TRBV5-1 with TRBJ2-3, with TRBD2 matching over 9 bases. This CDR3 comprises 18 residues. Germline CDR1 and CDR2: SGHRS and YFSETQ. V dropped 3 bases and J dropped 3; count of bases not matched to a gene: 14. The CDR3 sequence: CASSYMAGGVSPTDTQYF. DNA of the CDR3: TGCGCCAGCAGCTATATGGCGGGGGGGGTTTCCCCAACAGATACGCAGTATTTT.

The CDR3 DNA follows: TGCGCCAGCAGTGAGGGGACTAATCAGCCCCAGCATTTT. It translates to CASSEGTNQPQHF. The chain couples TRBV10-2 to TRBJ1-5, with D tentatively TRBD1 (5 bases). Germline V lookup: CDR1 WSHSY, CDR2 SAAADI. V was cut by 2 bases and J by 4 bases, with 6 bases left in between. The CDR3 sequence is 13 residues long.

This chain connects TRBV12-3 or TRBV12-4 to TRBJ2-4, with D tentatively TRBD1 (5 bases). The CDR3 consists of 13 residues. V gave up 7 bases and J gave up 6 bases, with 13 bases separating them. As DNA, the CDR3 is TGTGCCAGCACCAAGGGGTCCTTAAACATTCAGTACTTC. Translated, it gives CASTKGSLNIQYF.

The genes are TRBV7-9 and TRBJ1-2; D remains ambiguous. Germline V gives CDR1 SEHNR, CDR2 FQNEAQ (reference sequence). There are 12 residues in the CDR3. V gave up 6 bases and J gave up 8 bases, with 13 bases separating them. CDR3 amino acids: CASSPFREGYTF. The CDR3 DNA follows: TGTGCCAGCAGTCCATTTAGGGAGGGCTACACCTTC. Together with reference TRBV7-9 and TRBJ1-2, the CDR3 gives the full variable domain: DTGVSQNPRHKITKRGQNVTFRCDPISEHNRLYWYRQTLGQGPEFLTYFQNEAQLEKSRLLSDRFSAERPKGSFSTLEIQRTEQGDSAMYLCASSPFREGYTFGSGTRLTVV.

The chain combines TRBV9 with TRBJ1-2; the match to TRBD1 covers 8 bases. The CDR3 has 15 residues. Trimming took 4 bases from V and 7 from J; bases not matched to a gene: 12. The germline CDR1 and CDR2 sequences are SGDLS and YYNGEE. The CDR3: CASSPVGQGAGGYTF. The CDR3 DNA sequence: TGTGCCAGCAGCCCCGTGGGCCAGGGGGCTGGTGGCTACACCTTC.

This clone occurred a few times. The chain couples TRBV27 to TRBJ1-2; tentative D call: TRBD1 (6 bases). V was trimmed by 2 bases and J by 5 bases, leaving 9 bases between them. From germline, CDR1 is MNHEY and CDR2 SMNVEV (reference sequence). The CDR3 runs to 13 residues. CDR3 DNA sequence: TGTGCCAGCAGTTTACAGGGGCGGTATGGCTACACCTTC. This gives the protein CASSLQGRYGYTF.

This chain uses TRBV7-9 with TRBJ1-2, with D perhaps matching TRBD1 (6 bases). Germline-derived CDR1 and CDR2 are SEHNR and FQNEAQ (reference sequence). The CDR3 is made up of 14 amino acids. V dropped 6 bases and J dropped 4 bases, with 15 bases sitting between them. The CDR3 reads CASSVRDNSYGYTF. The CDR3 DNA sequence: TGTGCCAGCAGTGTCCGGGACAACTCCTATGGCTACACCTTC.

The J gene is TRBJ2-3, the V gene TRBV10-3, with 8 bases that match TRBD2. The V segment lost 3 bases and the J segment 6 bases; nucleotides outside the gene matches: 14. The germline gives CDR1 ENHRY, CDR2 SYGVKD. CDR3 length equals 17 residues. The CDR3 loop is CAISEPPGLGGSDTQYF. For the CDR3, the DNA is TGTGCCATCAGTGAACCCCCGGGACTAGGGGGTTCGGATACGCAGTATTTT.

The rearrangement links TRBV5-5 to TRBJ2-1; 8 nucleotides align to TRBD2. The V gene end was trimmed by 0 bases and the J gene end by 4 bases; junction bases not matched to a gene: 6. The CDR3 is made up of 16 amino acids. In germline, CDR1 is SGHKS, CDR2 YYEKEE (reference sequence). CDR3 amino acids: CASSLEGPSGYNEQFF. The CDR3 DNA reads TGTGCCAGCAGCTTGGAGGGGCCTAGCGGGTACAATGAGCAGTTCTTC.

The chain carries TRBV5-1 and TRBJ2-3, with 8 positions matching TRBD2. This CDR3 comprises 24 residues. With V trimmed by 0 bases and J by 4 bases, 31 bases remained unmatched. Germline lookup yields CDR1 SGHRS and CDR2 YFSETQ. CDR3 region: CASSLVGPPPSDSGDTSSADTQYF. The DNA of the CDR3 is TGCGCCAGCAGCTTGGTCGGGCCCCCCCCCTCGGATAGCGGGGATACCTCGAGCGCAGATACGCAGTATTTT.

V usage is TRBV6-5 and J usage is TRBJ2-7, with D perhaps matching TRBD1 (6 bases). The CDR3 covers 13 residues. The V end lost 6 bases, the J end lost 3 bases, and 12 bases lay between the germline ends. Germline loops: CDR1 MNHEY, CDR2 SVGAGI. CDR3 loop: CASRRNRDYEQYF. In nucleotides, the CDR3 is TGTGCCAGCAGGCGGAACAGGGACTACGAGCAGTACTTC.

The sample holds one count of this clone. J is TRBJ2-1 and V is TRBV6-5; tentatively, D is TRBD2 (5 bases). The CDR3 sequence is 14 residues long. In germline, CDR1 is MNHEY, CDR2 SVGAGI. Trimming left V 8 bases short and J 0 bases short, with 11 bases between. Here the CDR3 reads CASASLSSYNEQFF. CDR3 nucleotides: TGTGCCAGCGCTAGCCTGAGCTCCTACAATGAGCAGTTCTTC.

The chain is built from TRBV6-5 and TRBJ1-3; D possibly corresponds to TRBD1 (6 bases). The V gene lost 1 base and the J gene lost 4 bases, with 8 bases spanning the gap. Looked up from germline, CDR1 is MNHEY and CDR2 is SVGAGI. This CDR3 is built from 14 residues. The CDR3 reads CASSYLDRGNTIYF. CDR3 sequence (DNA): TGTGCCAGCAGTTACTTGGACAGAGGAAACACCATATATTTT.

The rearrangement joins TRBV5-1 to TRBJ2-5; 9 nucleotides agree with TRBD1. The CDR3 has 16 residues. In germline, CDR1 is SGHRS, CDR2 YFSETQ. V lost 0 bases to trimming and J lost 1 base; unmatched junction nucleotides: 4. CDR3 sequence reads: CASSLVGQGIQETQYF. The CDR3 coding sequence is TGCGCCAGCAGCTTGGTAGGACAGGGGATCCAAGAGACCCAGTACTTC.

This CDR3 reads CASRGDTNTEAFF. The CDR3 DNA reads as TGTGCCAGCAGGGGGGACACGAACACTGAAGCTTTCTTT. The chain carries TRBV2 and TRBJ1-1; possibly TRBD1 for D (6 bases). The CDR3 is 13 amino acids. Trimming removed 6 bases from V and 1 base from J, with 9 bases in between. Germline loops: CDR1 SNHLY, CDR2 FYNNEI.

The chain has TRBV5-6 and TRBJ2-7; 7 bases are shared with TRBD2. Unmatched junction bases numbered 6, after V lost 0 bases and J lost 6 bases. Germline V lookup: CDR1 SGHDT, CDR2 YYEEEE. The CDR3 length is 14 residues. CDR3 region: CASSLGTRFREQYF. CDR3 DNA: TGTGCCAGCAGCTTGGGGACTAGATTTCGCGAGCAGTACTTC.

The rearrangement uses TRBV6-1 and TRBJ1-1, with D possibly matching TRBD1 (5 bases). V was pared by 3 bases and J by 1 base, with 21 bases between. This CDR3 has 18 amino acids. CDR1 is MNHNS, CDR2 SASEGT, per germline. The CDR3, as DNA: TGTGCCAGCAGTGATAAAGGGAGGGGCGCGTTAAGGAACACTGAAGCTTTCTTT. It translates to CASSDKGRGALRNTEAFF.

This clone was counted only a few times. The V and J genes are TRBV19 and TRBJ1-5; no reliable D call. In germline, CDR1 is LNHDA, CDR2 SQIVND (reference sequence). The CDR3 contains 14 residues. Trimming removed 1 base from V and 2 bases from J, with 6 bases in between. CDR3 bases: TGTGCCAGTAGTATAGGCGCGGGCAATCAGCCCCAGCATTTT. Translated, it gives CASSIGAGNQPQHF. The variable domain in full, with the rest retrieved from reference TRBV19 and TRBJ1-5, is DGGITQSPKYLFRKEGQNVTLSCEQNLNHDAMYWYRQDPGQGLRLIYYSQIVNDFQKGDIAEGYSVSREKKESFPLTVTSAQKNPTAFYLCASSIGAGNQPQHFGDGTRLSIL.

This chain joins TRBV7-6 and TRBJ1-2; D is perhaps TRBD1 (5 bases). Trimming took off 1 base at V and 4 bases at J, with 13 bases between the two ends. Germline CDR1 is SGHVS and CDR2 is FNYEAQ. The CDR3 covers 15 residues. The CDR3 nucleotides are TGTGCCAGCAGCTTAGTGAGCGGGGGTATCTATGGCTACACCTTC. Amino acid sequence: CASSLVSGGIYGYTF. The entire variable domain, with the rest obtained from reference TRBV7-6 and TRBJ1-2, is as follows: GAGVSQSPRYKVTKRGQDVALRCDPISGHVSLYWYRQALGQGPEFLTYFNYEAQQDKSGLPNDRFSAERPEGSISTLTIQRTEQRDSAMYRCASSLVSGGIYGYTFGSGTRLTVV.

This chain connects TRBV5-5 to TRBJ2-1, with D maybe TRBD2 (5 bases). This CDR3 comprises 16 residues. V was clipped by 0 bases and J by 10 bases, with 20 bases between them. Germline V gives CDR1 SGHKS, CDR2 YYEKEE (reference sequence). CDR3 in amino acids: CASSLELIAPQREQFF. CDR3 DNA: TGTGCCAGCAGCTTGGAGTTGATAGCGCCACAACGAGAGCAGTTCTTC. Filled out from reference TRBV5-5 and TRBJ2-1, the complete variable domain reads DAGVTQSPTHLIKTRGQQVTLRCSPISGHKSVSWYQQVLGQGPQFIFQYYEKEERGRGNFPDRFSARQFPNYSSELNVNALLLGDSALYLCASSLELIAPQREQFFGPGTRLTVL.

This clone was found a few times. The chain uses TRBV19 and TRBJ2-1; 9 nucleotides align to TRBD1. This CDR3 comprises 14 residues. CDR1 and CDR2 (germline): LNHDA, SQIVND (reference sequence). V was clipped by 5 bases and J by 6 bases; unmatched bases: 5. CDR3 sequence: CASSSSTGGNEQFF. For the CDR3, the DNA is TGTGCCAGTAGTTCCTCGACAGGGGGCAATGAGCAGTTCTTC.

This sequence joins TRBV5-1 and TRBJ1-1, with TRBD1 identical over 7 bases. The CDR3 loop spans 13 amino acids. The J segment lost 4 bases and the V segment lost 3 bases, leaving 3 bases of the junction unmatched. Germline CDR1 is SGHRS and CDR2 is YFSETQ. Here the CDR3 DNA reads TGCGCCAGCAGCTCACAGGGGTCCACTGAAGCTTTCTTT. As protein: CASSSQGSTEAFF.

This chain connects TRBV7-9 to TRBJ1-5, with 9 bases matching TRBD1. CDR3 length: 15 residues. Trimming took 5 bases from V and 6 from J; bases not matched to a gene: 8. Looked up from germline, CDR1 is SEHNR and CDR2 is FQNEAQ (reference sequence). CDR3 region: CASSKTGGAGQPQHF. The CDR3 DNA reads as TGTGCCAGCAGCAAAACAGGGGGCGCAGGTCAGCCCCAGCATTTT.

The genes are TRBV19 and TRBJ2-2, with D hard to call. CDR1 is LNHDA and CDR2 is SQIVND in the germline V gene (reference sequence). The germline V and J ends were trimmed by 10 bases and 4 bases, with 16 bases remaining between them. This CDR3 region has 14 residues. CDR3: CATDAATGTGELFF. DNA for the CDR3: TGTGCCACCGATGCGGCTACGGGCACCGGGGAGCTGTTTTTT.

The chain recombines TRBV7-8 with TRBJ2-2, with 9 bases identical to TRBD1. Germline CDR1 reads SGHVS; CDR2 reads FQNEAQ. V was pared by 4 bases and J by 3 bases, with 3 bases of the junction left unmatched. The CDR3 loop spans 15 amino acids. CDR3 region: CASSSDRGDTGELFF. CDR3 coding DNA: TGTGCCAGCAGCTCGGACAGGGGAGACACCGGGGAGCTGTTTTTT.

For the CDR3, the DNA is TGTGCCACCAGTGACCCCCGGACTAGAGGAATGGCGAGAAATGAGCAGTTCTTC. Encoded protein: CATSDPRTRGMARNEQFF. The gene calls are TRBV24-1 and TRBJ2-1, with 7 bases that match TRBD2. The CDR3 consists of 18 residues. Germline V CDR1 and CDR2: KGHDR, SFDVKD. The V and J ends lost 4 bases and 7 bases, in that order; junction bases with no gene match: 18.

J is TRBJ2-1 and V is TRBV19; TRBD2 aligns across 9 bases. This CDR3 comprises 16 residues. With 4 bases clipped from V and 2 bases from J, the junction kept 6 bases outside the gene matches. Germline assignment: CDR1 LNHDA and CDR2 SQIVND (reference sequence). The CDR3 sequence: CASSKAGGLTYNEQFF. The CDR3 coding sequence is TGTGCCAGTAGTAAAGCGGGAGGCCTTACCTACAATGAGCAGTTCTTC.

The chain joins TRBV6-5 to TRBJ1-5; 7 nucleotides line up with TRBD1. The CDR3 is made up of 14 amino acids. The V segment lost 7 bases and the J segment 0 bases; nucleotides outside the gene matches: 3. The germline V gene encodes CDR1 MNHEY and CDR2 SVGAGI. CDR3 sequence (DNA): TGTGCCAGCAAAACAGGGGATAGCAATCAGCCCCAGCATTTT. Its translation: CASKTGDSNQPQHF.

The table lists this clone with a few counts. The chain has TRBV3-1 (or the pseudogene TRBV3-2) and TRBJ2-6; D gene uncertain. The CDR3 is 15 amino acids. V lost 4 bases, J lost 0 bases, and 7 bases lay in between. Germline loops: CDR1 LGHDT, CDR2 YNNKEL (reference sequence). CDR3 nucleotide sequence: TGTGCCAGCAGCCCCTACCCCTCTGGGGCCAACGTCCTGACTTTC. It is translated as CASSPYPSGANVLTF.

The rearrangement joins TRBV5-6 to TRBJ2-2, with D hard to call. Germline V gene sequence: CDR1 SGHDT, CDR2 YYEEEE. This CDR3 has 13 amino acids. The V and J ends lost 2 bases and 6 bases respectively, with 8 bases between them. CDR3 sequence: CASSFGPAGELFF. As DNA, the CDR3 is TGTGCCAGCAGCTTTGGGCCTGCCGGGGAGCTGTTTTTT.